Shown below are 23 T cell receptor beta chains from a single sample sequenced in a study of blood T cells in healthy people across ages. The use of a sample-barcoded 5' primer and a J-beta primer mix characterized a second PCR of about 7 to 12 cycles. A single record per CDR3 protein comes from TCRdb applying MiXCR to the 5' RACE reads. Here the sample spans 1.8 million or so distinct CDR3 sequences, roughly 43% being singletons. Sequencing input: blood. The receptor source for this set is a human donor in good health.

The chain carries TRBV12-3 or TRBV12-4 and TRBJ1-2; D call uncertain. Trimming shortened V by 8 bases and J by 8 bases, and 12 bases separated the two germline ends. The CDR3 sequence is 11 residues long. CDR3 amino acids: CASVYEGGYTF. The CDR3 DNA sequence: TGTGCCAGCGTCTATGAGGGAGGCTACACCTTC.

The chain couples TRBV5-1 to TRBJ1-1; possibly TRBD1 for D (5 bases). Germline-derived CDR1 and CDR2 are SGHRS and YFSETQ. There are 12 residues in the CDR3. Trimming left V 4 bases short and J 10 bases short, with 14 bases between. CDR3 bases: TGCGCCAGCAGCCCGGACACCGTCCGAGCTTTCTTT. This sequence encodes CASSPDTVRAFF.

The chain has TRBV20-1 and TRBJ2-7; 8 nucleotides align to TRBD2. The CDR3 contains 15 residues. With 1 base clipped from V and 5 bases from J, the junction kept 10 bases outside the gene matches. Germline loops: CDR1 DFQATT, CDR2 SNEGSKA (reference sequence). CDR3 nucleotide sequence: TGCAGTGCTAGAGCCCGGGTGCGGGGGGAAAACGAGCAGTACTTC. Protein sequence: CSARARVRGENEQYF.

The gene calls are TRBV27 and TRBJ2-7; TRBD1 aligns across 7 bases. CDR1 and CDR2 from the germline V gene are MNHEY and SMNVEV (reference sequence). This CDR3 is built from 14 residues. V lost 6 bases and J lost 4; bases outside the gene matches: 9. CDR3 region: CASRRTGSLYEQYF. For the CDR3, the DNA is TGTGCCAGCAGGCGGACAGGTTCATTATACGAGCAGTACTTC.

The count of this clonotype is one. The V gene is TRBV5-1, the J gene TRBJ2-1; TRBD2 aligns across 11 bases. V dropped 0 bases and J dropped 9; count of bases not matched to a gene: 8. This CDR3 has 16 residues. Germline V gene data show CDR1 as SGHRS and CDR2 as YFSETQ. The CDR3 sequence is CASSLDVAGGPVEQFF. The CDR3 region has the DNA TGCGCCAGCAGCTTGGATGTAGCGGGGGGGCCAGTTGAGCAGTTCTTC. Full variable domain (rest looked up from reference TRBV5-1 and TRBJ2-1): KAGVTQTPRYLIKTRGQQVTLSCSPISGHRSVSWYQQTPGQGLQFLFEYFSETQRNKGNFPGRFSGRQFSNSRSEMNVSTLELGDSALYLCASSLDVAGGPVEQFFGPGTRLTVL.

This clonotype showed up just once. V gene TRBV10-3 combines with J gene TRBJ1-4; D unresolved. CDR1 is ENHRY, CDR2 SYGVKD, per germline. There are 16 residues in the CDR3. The V end lost 0 bases, the J end lost 0 bases, and 8 bases lay between the germline ends. The CDR3 here is CAISESMGTTNEKLFF. The CDR3 nucleotides are TGTGCCATCAGTGAGTCGATGGGCACAACTAATGAAAAACTGTTTTTT.

The V and J genes are TRBV7-9 and TRBJ2-4; 7 bases agree with TRBD1. The DNA end is more similar to TRBJ2-7, so the J call may be wrong. The length of the CDR3 is 15 residues. Looked up from germline, CDR1 is SEHNR and CDR2 is FQNEAQ (reference sequence). The CDR3 region has the DNA TGTGCCAGCAGTTTCGAGGCGACAGGGACATACGAGCAGTACTTC. It specifies CASSFEATGTYEQYF.

This clonotype showed up just a few times. The chain employs TRBV4-2 and TRBJ2-1, with 7 bases aligning to TRBD1. The junction had 8 bases not matched to a gene; V was cut back by 0 bases and J by 15 bases. CDR1 is LGHNA, CDR2 YNFKEQ, per germline. The CDR3 is 13 residues long. The CDR3 protein is CASSQDEGGPLFF. CDR3 nucleotide sequence: TGTGCCAGCAGCCAAGATGAAGGGGGCCCTCTGTTCTTC.

This clonotype turned up a few times. V is TRBV21-1 and J is TRBJ2-4; the table gives TRBD1 as D, unverified against the DNA. TRBJ2-7 matches the DNA end more closely, so the J call is doubtful. TRBV21-1 is annotated as a pseudogene. The CDR3 extends over 13 amino acids. The CDR3 DNA follows: TGTGCCAGCGTTCGACAGGGGGCCAACGAGCAGTACTTC. Its protein product is CASVRQGANEQYF.

The V gene is TRBV20-1, the J gene TRBJ2-7; a weak D match, TRBD1 (6 bases). CDR3 length: 14 residues. V was clipped by 4 bases and J by 9 bases, with 22 bases between them. The germline V gene encodes CDR1 DFQATT and CDR2 SNEGSKA (reference sequence). The CDR3 DNA sequence: TGCAGTGCTAATAAATACAGGGACGCCCCCGGGCAGTACTTC. It specifies CSANKYRDAPGQYF.

This clonotype was seen only a few times. This sequence joins TRBV28 and TRBJ1-4, with unresolved D. The CDR3 covers 16 residues. The germline V and J ends were trimmed by 5 bases and 0 bases, with 13 bases remaining between them. The germline gives CDR1 MDHEN, CDR2 SYDVKM. CDR3 residues: CASSPPPGPTNEKLFF. The CDR3 bases are TGTGCCAGCAGTCCCCCCCCAGGACCAACTAATGAAAAACTGTTTTTT. The full variable domain, rest sourced from reference TRBV28 and TRBJ1-4, is DVKVTQSSRYLVKRTGEKVFLECVQDMDHENMFWYRQDPGLGLRLIYFSYDVKMKEKGDIPEGYSVSREKKERFSLILESASTNQTSMYLCASSPPPGPTNEKLFFGSGTQLSVL.

This clonotype was found a few times. The chain combines TRBV5-1 with TRBJ1-2; D may be TRBD1 (6 bases). Per the germline V gene, CDR1 is SGHRS and CDR2 is YFSETQ. Trimming left V 5 bases short and J 4 bases short, with 9 bases between. CDR3 size: 12 residues. DNA for the CDR3: TGCGCCAGCAGGGGGGGCACCTATGGCTACACCTTC. Protein sequence: CASRGGTYGYTF.

V is TRBV3-1 and J is TRBJ2-1, with D possibly TRBD1 on 5 matching bases. Trimming left V 1 base short and J 9 bases short, with 10 bases between. This CDR3 has 13 residues. The germline V gene has CDR1 LGHDT and CDR2 YNNKEL (reference sequence). CDR3 DNA sequence: TGTGCCAGCAGCCAAGGTGGGGCCAGTGAGCAGTTCTTC. This translates into CASSQGGASEQFF.

The chain is built from TRBV6-5 and TRBJ1-6; TRBD1 might be the D (5 bases). CDR1 is MNHEY and CDR2 is SVGAGI in the germline V gene. The CDR3 covers 15 residues. The V end lost 8 bases, the J end lost 10 bases, and 21 bases lay between the germline ends. The DNA of the CDR3 is TGTGCCAGCGGTCAAAAGCCTAGGGGTAAATCACCCCTCCACTTT. This translates into CASGQKPRGKSPLHF.

This clonotype was recorded a few times. The chain employs TRBV13 and TRBJ2-7, with a possible D match to TRBD1 (6 bases). The ends were cut back, 6 bases at V and 3 bases at J, with 15 bases in the middle. Germline-derived CDR1 and CDR2 are PRHDT and FYEKMQ (reference sequence). CDR3 length: 14 amino acids. The CDR3 sequence: CASSHRVRGYEQYF. CDR3 nucleotide sequence: TGTGCCAGCAGTCACAGGGTACGGGGCTACGAGCAGTACTTC.

This rearrangement joins TRBV4-3 to TRBJ1-5; no firm D call. The CDR3 is made up of 14 amino acids. Between the trimmed V and J ends, which lost 4 bases and 9 bases, there was a span of 16 bases. Germline CDR1 reads LGHNA; CDR2 reads YSLEER. CDR3 in DNA: TGCGCCAGCAGCCCAGGACGGGTCAATGTGCCCCAGCATTTT. This gives the protein CASSPGRVNVPQHF.

The V gene is TRBV6-4, the J gene TRBJ1-4, with no clear D. The ends were cut back, 8 bases at V and 7 bases at J, with 26 bases in the middle. There are 17 residues in the CDR3. Germline V gives CDR1 MRHNA, CDR2 SNTAGT. CDR3 sequence (DNA): TGTGCCAGCGCGGTTAGAGAACAGTGTCGGTTACGTGAAAAACTGTTTTTT. Protein: CASAVREQCRLREKLFF.

The gene calls are TRBV29-1 and TRBJ2-1, with TRBD1 as a possible D gene (7 bases). CDR3 length equals 17 residues. Germline V gives CDR1 SQVTM, CDR2 ANQGSEA. Trimming cost V 5 bases and J 7 bases, with 27 bases left between them. CDR3 nucleotide sequence: TGCAGCGTTAGTCGGGGACTGACAGGGACAAGAGCAAATGAGCAGTTCTTC. Protein product: CSVSRGLTGTRANEQFF.

A few counts support this clonotype. The rearrangement uses TRBV20-1 and TRBJ2-7, with 7 bases matching TRBD1. Germline values: CDR1 DFQATT, CDR2 SNEGSKA (reference sequence). V lost 5 bases to trimming and J lost 3 bases; unmatched junction nucleotides: 10. This CDR3 has 14 amino acids. The CDR3 DNA follows: TGCAGTGCTCCCCCGGGACAGACGAACTACGAGCAGTACTTC. It translates to CSAPPGQTNYEQYF.

This CDR3 reads CASSLATSIQTQYF. For the CDR3, the DNA is TGTGCCAGCAGCTTGGCCACTAGCATCCAGACCCAGTACTTC. The rearrangement links TRBV5-5 to TRBJ2-5; the D gene is possibly TRBD2 (6 bases). The CDR3 is made up of 14 amino acids. The germline V gene has CDR1 SGHKS and CDR2 YYEKEE (reference sequence). V was cut by 0 bases and J by 6 bases, with 12 bases left in between.

V and J are TRBV29-1 and TRBJ1-1, with D perhaps matching TRBD1 (5 bases). Germline V gene lookup returns CDR1 SQVTM and CDR2 ANQGSEA. With 5 bases removed from V and 3 bases from J, the gap between germline ends came to 10 bases. This CDR3 has 12 residues. The CDR3 DNA sequence: TGCAGCGTTTGCCAGGGCGACACTGAAGCTTTCTTT. Amino acids: CSVCQGDTEAFF.

In regard to this clonotype: This clone may be a read error of a much larger clone one base away. The V gene is TRBV9, the J gene TRBJ1-2, with TRBD1 as a possible D gene (5 bases). The V end lost 0 bases, the J end lost 9 bases, and 15 bases lay between the germline ends. Germline V CDR1 and CDR2: SGDLS, YYNGEE. This CDR3 comprises 14 residues. CDR3 bases: TGTGCCAGCAGCGTAGGTTCCGGGGCCCATAGCTACACCTTC. It yields the protein CASSVGSGAHSYTF.

In this sample, this clonotype turned up a few times. V usage is TRBV10-3 and J usage is TRBJ2-3, with TRBD2 as a possible D gene (6 bases). In germline, CDR1 is ENHRY, CDR2 SYGVKD. The CDR3 spans 15 residues. Trimming removed 0 bases from V and 3 bases from J, with 10 bases in between. The CDR3 sequence is CAISESVRGTDTQYF. The CDR3 DNA reads as TGTGCCATCAGTGAGTCGGTTCGGGGGACAGATACGCAGTATTTT.